The source of this T cell receptor (beta chain) is a study of T cell repertoires in cytomegalovirus infection. Study context: Recently identified HLA-C-restricted and well-studied HLA-B-restricted CMV epitopes were used. Public TCR beta signatures provided an indication of both CMV infection and a matching HLA type. Overall study findings and caveats: Individuals carrying CMV plus the relevant HLA were identified by cumulative frequency of public TCR beta families. There were HLA-C-restricted CMV-specific TCR beta clonotypes dominating the ex vivo response.

For this clonotype: What it binds is unknown.

MiXCR, applied by TCRdb to the reads, yields one record per CDR3 protein. The data show hundreds of thousands of distinct CDR3 sequences, with 30% to 40% seen just once and 11% to 15% held by the top ten. The CDR3 has 15 amino acids. Germline values: CDR1 MGHRA, CDR2 YSYEKL. V dropped 0 bases and J dropped 4; count of bases not matched to a gene: 2. The chain recombines TRBV4-1 with TRBJ2-7, with TRBD2 matching 11 bases. The TCR was taken from a human donor in good health (CMV status not recorded). Some clones in this sample may be carry-over from other donors' samples. The sample was cultured CD8+ T cells from PBMCs, taken from culture after CMV antigen stimulation. The CDR3 loop is CASSQDSSGGYEQYV. CDR3 bases: TGCGCCAGCAGCCAAGATTCTAGCGGGGGGTACGAGCAGTACGTC.